The rows below give T cell receptor beta chains drawn from one sample of a study of early T cells in non-severe SARS-CoV-2 infection. TCRdb reanalysed the 5' RACE reads using MiXCR and keeps one entry per CDR3 protein. Here the sample spans 100,000 to 150,000 distinct CDR3 sequences, 15% being singletons. Sequenced input: whole blood. The receptors stem from an adult who was a healthcare worker with PCR-confirmed SARS-CoV-2 infection or an uninfected control (not recorded which). The CDR3 runs from the conserved cysteine through the conserved F or W. The D gene is left open where the match is weak. The listing skips clone size in some rows; elsewhere it reads once, few, many or a size class.

>TRBV3-1|TRBJ1-1|NA|few
TGTGCCAGCAGCCAATGGACGAACACTGAAGCTTTCTTT
CASSQWTNTEAFF
>TRBV29-1|TRBJ2-4|NA|few
TGCAGCGTCAATAACGTACAGGACATTCAGTACTTC
CSVNNVQDIQYF
>TRBV12-3/TRBV12-4|TRBJ2-3|NA|few
TGTGCCAGCAGTTTAGGAAATACGCAGTATTTT
CASSLGNTQYF
>TRBV20-1|TRBJ2-6|NA|few
TGCAGTGCTAGTCCTAGCTCTGGGGCCAACGTCCTGACTTTC
CSASPSSGANVLTF
>TRBV9|TRBJ2-3|NA|once
TGTGCCAGCCTCCGTAGGGACACAGATACGCAGTATTTT
CASLRRDTDTQYF
>TRBV7-2|TRBJ2-3|TRBD1|few
TGTGCCGGGGACAGGGGGCGCACAGATACGCAGTATTTT
CAGDRGRTDTQYF
>TRBV3-1|TRBJ2-1|TRBD2|few
TGTGCCAGCAGCATGGCAGCGGGGGTAAATGAGCAGTTCTTC
CASSMAAGVNEQFF
>TRBV7-9|TRBJ1-2|NA|once
TGTGCCAGCAGCTTAGCTGACGTCTATGGCTACACCTTC
CASSLADVYGYTF
>TRBV11-3|TRBJ2-5|NA|NA
TGTGCCAGCAGCCTGGGGGGAATGGAGACCCAGTACTTC
CASSLGGMETQYF
>TRBV7-6|TRBJ2-1|NA|many
TGTGCCAGCAGCTTAGTAGGGTTTTCCTACAATGAGCAGTTCTTC
CASSLVGFSYNEQFF
>TRBV7-9|TRBJ2-7|NA|few
TGTGCCAGCAGCCACGGCGGTGGGGGCCCCTACGAGCAGTACTTC
CASSHGGGGPYEQYF
>TRBV7-8|TRBJ2-2|NA|NA
TGTGCCAGCAGCCCCTTCCAGAACACCGGGGAGCTGTTTTTT
CASSPFQNTGELFF
>TRBV4-2|TRBJ1-2|NA|many
TGTGCCAGCAGCCAAGACAGCGCCAAAAACTATGGCTACACCTTC
CASSQDSAKNYGYTF
>TRBV5-4|TRBJ2-7|TRBD1|few
TGTGCCAGCAGCCTGTCCGGGACAGCCTCCTACGAGCAGTACTTC
CASSLSGTASYEQYF
>TRBV29-1|TRBJ1-4|NA|few
TGCAGCGTTGGATCGTGGAGAGGGGAAAAACTGTTTTTT
CSVGSWRGEKLFF
>TRBV29-1|TRBJ2-3|NA|NA
TGCAGCGTTGATCATTCGCCGGCCAATACGCAGTATTTT
CSVDHSPANTQYF
>TRBV2|TRBJ2-1|NA|NA
TGTGCCAGCACCCGGGACACGCGGGTGCAGTTCTTC
CASTRDTRVQFF
>TRBV19|TRBJ2-5|TRBD1|NA
TGTGCCAGTAGTATAGCCGGGACAGGGGGTGAGACCCAGTACTTC
CASSIAGTGGETQYF
>TRBV12-3/TRBV12-4|TRBJ1-2|NA|few
TGTGCCAGCAATCGGGCAGGAGCTGGCTACACCTTC
CASNRAGAGYTF
>TRBV20-1|TRBJ2-5|TRBD2|NA
TGCAGTGCTCTAACCGGGACTAGCGGGGGAGGAGGGACCCAGTACTTC
CSALTGTSGGGGTQYF